This T cell receptor beta chain is drawn from a study of OX40 agonist ivuxolimab in advanced cancers. Overall study findings and caveats: At doses 0.1 to 3.0 mg/kg, CD4+ and CD8+ clones expanded.

The table came from immunoSEQ multiplex PCR; TCRdb's copy has only in-frame clones and leaves some out. The sample consists of fewer than 85,000 clones, over 75% of them appearing once. A remark on this clone: Its antigen is unknown.

Trimming removed 5 bases at V and 6 bases at J, with 13 bases between. The CDR3 totals 14 residues. Germline CDR1 and CDR2: MNHEY and SMNVEV (reference sequence). This receptor was obtained from an adult with an advanced solid tumor such as melanoma, head and neck, liver or kidney cancer. The rearrangement links TRBV27 to TRBJ1-4; tentatively, D is TRBD1 (5 bases). Sample: CD4+ or CD8+ T cells sorted from blood, taken in a trial of the OX40 agonist ivuxolimab. In nucleotides, the CDR3 is TGTGCCAGCAGTACGGGGGGAGAAGATGAAAAACTGTTTTTT. It encodes CASSTGGEDEKLFF.